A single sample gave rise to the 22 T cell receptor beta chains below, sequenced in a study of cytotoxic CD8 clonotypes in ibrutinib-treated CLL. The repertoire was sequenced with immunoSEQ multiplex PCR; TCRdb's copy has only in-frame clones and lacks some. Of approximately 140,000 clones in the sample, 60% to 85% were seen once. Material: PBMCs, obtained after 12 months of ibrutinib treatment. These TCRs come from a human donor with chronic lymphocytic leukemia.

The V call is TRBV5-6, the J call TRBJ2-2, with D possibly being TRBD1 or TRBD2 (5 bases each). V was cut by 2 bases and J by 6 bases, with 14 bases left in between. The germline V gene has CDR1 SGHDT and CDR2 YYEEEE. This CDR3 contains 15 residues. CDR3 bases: TGTGCCAGCAGCTTACCCGGGACCGGGGCCGGGGAGCTGTTTTTT. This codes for CASSLPGTGAGELFF.

The CDR3 bases are TGTGCCAGCAGCCATCCCGGGACAGGGAATTCACCCCTCCACTTT. Amino acids: CASSHPGTGNSPLHF. V is TRBV4-2 and J is TRBJ1-6; TRBD1 aligns across 9 bases. Germline trimming cut 3 bases from V and 7 bases from J; bases unmatched to any gene: 4. Germline loops: CDR1 LGHNA, CDR2 YNFKEQ. This CDR3 has 15 amino acids.

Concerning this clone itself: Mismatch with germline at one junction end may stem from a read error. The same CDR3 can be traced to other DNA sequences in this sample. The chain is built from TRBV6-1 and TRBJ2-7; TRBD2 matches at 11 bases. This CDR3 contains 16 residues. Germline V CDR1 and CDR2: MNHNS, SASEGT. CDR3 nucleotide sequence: TGTGCCAGCAGTAAAGCCGGGACTAGCGGCTCCTACGAGCAGTACTTC. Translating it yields CASSKAGTSGSYEQYF.

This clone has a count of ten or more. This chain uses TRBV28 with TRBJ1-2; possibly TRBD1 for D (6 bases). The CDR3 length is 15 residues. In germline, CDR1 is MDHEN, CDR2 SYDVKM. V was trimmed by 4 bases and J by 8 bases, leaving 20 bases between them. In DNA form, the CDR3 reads TGTGCCAGCAGTTCACCCCTCAGGGGACGTGAGGGCTACACCTTC. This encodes CASSSPLRGREGYTF.

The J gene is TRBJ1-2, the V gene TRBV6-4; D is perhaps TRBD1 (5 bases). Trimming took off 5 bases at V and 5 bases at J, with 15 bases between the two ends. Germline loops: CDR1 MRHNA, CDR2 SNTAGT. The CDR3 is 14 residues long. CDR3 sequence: CASSPGWGIYGYTF. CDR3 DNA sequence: TGTGCCAGCAGTCCTGGGTGGGGGATTTATGGCTACACCTTC.

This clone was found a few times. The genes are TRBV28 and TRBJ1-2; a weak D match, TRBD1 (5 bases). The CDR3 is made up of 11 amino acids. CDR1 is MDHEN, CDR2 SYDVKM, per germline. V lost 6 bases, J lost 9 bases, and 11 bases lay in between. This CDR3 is CASSLGGSYTF. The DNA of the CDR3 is TGTGCCAGCAGCCTCGGGGGTAGCTACACCTTC.

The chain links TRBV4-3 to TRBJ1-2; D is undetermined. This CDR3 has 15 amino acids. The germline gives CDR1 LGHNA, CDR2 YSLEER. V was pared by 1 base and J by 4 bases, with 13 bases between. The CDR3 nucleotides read TGCGCCAGCAGCCAAGTCGTCGACACGGCCTATGGCTACACCTTC. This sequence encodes CASSQVVDTAYGYTF.

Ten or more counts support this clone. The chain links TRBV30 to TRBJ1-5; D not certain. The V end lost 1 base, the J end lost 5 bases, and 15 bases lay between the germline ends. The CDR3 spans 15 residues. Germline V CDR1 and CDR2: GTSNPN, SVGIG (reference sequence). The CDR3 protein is CAWSDNVGRYQPQHF. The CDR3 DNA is TGTGCCTGGAGTGACAACGTGGGCAGATATCAGCCCCAGCATTTT.

The CDR3 protein is CASSPGAGGRDEQFF. CDR3 DNA: TGTGCCAGCAGCCCCGGAGCGGGGGGTCGGGATGAGCAGTTCTTC. J is TRBJ2-1 and V is TRBV5-4; 9 bases line up with TRBD2. The trim removed 4 bases at V and 8 bases at J, leaving 10 bases unmatched. Germline CDR1 is SGHNT and CDR2 is YYREEE (reference sequence). The CDR3 has 15 residues.

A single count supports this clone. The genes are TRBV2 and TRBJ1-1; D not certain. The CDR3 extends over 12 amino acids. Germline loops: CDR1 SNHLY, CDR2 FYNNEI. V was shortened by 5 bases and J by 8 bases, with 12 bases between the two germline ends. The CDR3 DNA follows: TGTGCCAGCAGTAGCAGAAACCCAGAAGCTTTCTTT. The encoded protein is CASSSRNPEAFF. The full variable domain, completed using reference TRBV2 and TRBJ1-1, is EPEVTQTPSHQVTQMGQEVILRCVPISNHLYFYWYRQILGQKVEFLVSFYNNEISEKSEIFDDQFSVERPDGSNFTLKIRSTKLEDSAMYFCASSSRNPEAFFGQGTRLTVV.

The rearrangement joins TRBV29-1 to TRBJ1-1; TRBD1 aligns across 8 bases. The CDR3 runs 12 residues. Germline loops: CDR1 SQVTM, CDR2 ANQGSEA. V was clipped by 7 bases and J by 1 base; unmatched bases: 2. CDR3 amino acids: CSADRGNTEAFF. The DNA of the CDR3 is TGCAGCGCCGACAGGGGGAACACTGAAGCTTTCTTT.

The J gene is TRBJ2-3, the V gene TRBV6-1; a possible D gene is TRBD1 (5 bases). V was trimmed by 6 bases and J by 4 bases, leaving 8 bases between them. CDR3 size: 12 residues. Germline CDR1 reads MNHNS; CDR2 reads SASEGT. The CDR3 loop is CASRDTSDTQYF. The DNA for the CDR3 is TGTGCCAGCAGGGACACTTCAGATACGCAGTATTTT.

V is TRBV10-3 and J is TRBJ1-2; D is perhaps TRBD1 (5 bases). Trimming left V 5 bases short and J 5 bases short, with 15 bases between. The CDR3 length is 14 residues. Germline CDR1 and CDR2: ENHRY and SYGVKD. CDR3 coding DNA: TGTGCCATCAGTTTCTCGGACAAGATATATGGCTACACCTTC. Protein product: CAISFSDKIYGYTF.

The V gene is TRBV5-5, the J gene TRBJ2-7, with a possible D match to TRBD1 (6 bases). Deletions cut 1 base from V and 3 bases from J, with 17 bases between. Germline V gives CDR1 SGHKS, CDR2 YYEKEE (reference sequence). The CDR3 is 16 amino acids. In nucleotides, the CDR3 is TGTGCCAGCAGCTTGAGGGGCAGGGGACAAAACTACGAGCAGTACTTC. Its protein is CASSLRGRGQNYEQYF.

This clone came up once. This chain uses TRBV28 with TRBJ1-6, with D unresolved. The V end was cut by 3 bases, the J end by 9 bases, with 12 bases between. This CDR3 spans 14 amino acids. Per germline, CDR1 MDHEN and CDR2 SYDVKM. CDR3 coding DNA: TGTGCCAGCAGTTTCTCTAGACAATCTTCACCCCTCCACTTT. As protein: CASSFSRQSSPLHF.

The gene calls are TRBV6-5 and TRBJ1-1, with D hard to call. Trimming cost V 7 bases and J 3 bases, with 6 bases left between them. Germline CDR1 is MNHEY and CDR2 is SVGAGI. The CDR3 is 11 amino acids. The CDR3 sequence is CASIRHTEAFF. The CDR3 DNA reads TGTGCCAGCATCCGACACACTGAAGCTTTCTTT.

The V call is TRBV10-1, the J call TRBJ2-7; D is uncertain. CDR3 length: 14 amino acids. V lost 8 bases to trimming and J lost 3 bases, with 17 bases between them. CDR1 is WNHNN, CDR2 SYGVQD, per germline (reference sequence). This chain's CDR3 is CASQESSFVYEQYF. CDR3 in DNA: TGCGCCAGCCAGGAGAGTTCGTTTGTCTACGAGCAGTACTTC.

CDR3 protein: CASSLADRGREQFF. The DNA for the CDR3 is TGCGCCAGCAGCTTGGCTGACAGGGGTCGTGAGCAGTTCTTC. V is TRBV5-1 and J is TRBJ2-1, with 8 positions matching TRBD1. Germline V gene lookup returns CDR1 SGHRS and CDR2 YFSETQ. The CDR3 extends over 14 amino acids. Trimming took 0 bases from V and 9 from J; bases not matched to a gene: 5.

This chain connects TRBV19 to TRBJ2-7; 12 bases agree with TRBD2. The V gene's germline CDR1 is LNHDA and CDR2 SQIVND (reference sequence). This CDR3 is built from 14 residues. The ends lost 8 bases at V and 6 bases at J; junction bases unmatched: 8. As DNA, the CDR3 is TGTGCCAGTTCGACTAGCGGGAGTGCGATCGAGCAGTACTTC. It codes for CASSTSGSAIEQYF. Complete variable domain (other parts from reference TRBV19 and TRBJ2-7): DGGITQSPKYLFRKEGQNVTLSCEQNLNHDAMYWYRQDPGQGLRLIYYSQIVNDFQKGDIAEGYSVSREKKESFPLTVTSAQKNPTAFYLCASSTSGSAIEQYFGPGTRLTVT.

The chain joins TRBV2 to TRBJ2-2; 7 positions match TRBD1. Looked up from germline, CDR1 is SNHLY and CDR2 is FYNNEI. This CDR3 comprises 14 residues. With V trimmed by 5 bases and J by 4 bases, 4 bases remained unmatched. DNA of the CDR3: TGTGCCAGCAGTACACAGGGGACCACCGGGGAGCTGTTTTTT. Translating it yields CASSTQGTTGELFF.

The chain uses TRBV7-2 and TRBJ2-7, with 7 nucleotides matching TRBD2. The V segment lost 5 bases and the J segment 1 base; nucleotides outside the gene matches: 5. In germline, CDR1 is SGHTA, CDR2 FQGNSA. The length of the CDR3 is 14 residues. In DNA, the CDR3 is TGTGCCAGCAGCGGGCTAGCGGATTCCTACGAGCAGTACTTC. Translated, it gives CASSGLADSYEQYF.

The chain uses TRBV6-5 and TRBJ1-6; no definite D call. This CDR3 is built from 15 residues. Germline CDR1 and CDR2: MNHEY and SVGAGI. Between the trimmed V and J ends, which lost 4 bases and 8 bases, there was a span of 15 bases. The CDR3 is CASSFGRLSHSPLHF. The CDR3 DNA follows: TGTGCCAGCAGTTTTGGACGTCTCTCCCATTCACCCCTCCACTTT.